This T cell receptor beta chain comes out of a study of blood T cell repertoires in COVID-19. Study-level background: Sample material is recorded as cDNA or gDNA derived from T cells, B-cell-depleted T cells, or PBMCs.

The CDR3 spans 13 residues. Germline V gene lookup returns CDR1 SGHAT and CDR2 FQNNGV. Trimming removed 6 bases at V and 3 bases at J, with 11 bases between. Sequencing used immunoSEQ multiplex PCR; TCRdb keeps in-frame clones, though not all of them. The sample includes about 140,000 clones, around nine tenths seen only once; the top ten take about 5.6%. V is TRBV11-2 and J is TRBJ1-1; no clear D gene. This TCR was sampled from a human donor in a cohort sampled during active COVID-19. The sample taken for sequencing was peripheral blood. This CDR3 reads CASSKLTDTEAFF. DNA of the CDR3: TGTGCCAGCAGTAAATTAACGGACACTGAAGCTTTCTTT.